This is a list of T cell receptor beta chains from one sample in a study of OX40 agonist ivuxolimab in advanced cancers. Measured with immunoSEQ multiplex PCR; TCRdb has only the in-frame clones, and not every one. Among approximately 58,000 clones listed, roughly 84% were seen once. This material consisted of CD4+ or CD8+ T cells sorted from blood, taken in a trial of the OX40 agonist ivuxolimab. These receptors were taken from an adult with an advanced solid tumor such as melanoma, head and neck, liver or kidney cancer. Each CDR3 is given with its conserved first and last residue.

>TRBV18|TRBJ1-2
CASSPGQGNGYTF
>TRBV18|TRBJ1-2
CASSPIVGYTF
>TRBV2|TRBJ1-5
CASGRNQPQHF
>TRBV9|TRBJ2-3
CASSGRAGLITDTQYF
>TRBV28|TRBJ1-2
CASSHGQGNVLGYTF
>TRBV27|TRBJ1-6
CASSLVINSPLHF
>TRBV6-1|TRBJ2-6
CASSEGAYSGANVLTF
>TRBV18|TRBJ2-3
CASSPSSGDTQYF
>TRBV7-2|TRBJ1-1
CASSLAGGQAEAFF
>TRBV28|TRBJ1-4
CASGEQREKLFF
>TRBV19|TRBJ2-3
CASSPGETLVDTQYF
>TRBV5-4|TRBJ1-6
CASSLGGRGIYNSPLHF
>TRBV6-4|TRBJ2-1
CASSQREWDNEQFF
>TRBV28|TRBJ1-2
CASSLAEKFYGYTF
>TRBV10-3|TRBJ2-7
CAISLGHVLSYEQYF
>TRBV30|TRBJ1-6
CAWSPQGFNSPLHF
>TRBV10-3|TRBJ2-1
CASSGGAYNEQFF
>TRBV6-1|TRBJ2-2
CASSRDTLTGELFF
>TRBV5-1|TRBJ1-4
CASSLVEGAEKLFF
>TRBV18|TRBJ1-2
CASSPRSDGLYGYTF
>TRBV19|TRBJ1-4
CASSIQGQGIEKLFF
>TRBV28|TRBJ1-6
CASSSYPSALHF
>TRBV2|TRBJ1-1
CASTPTGGSNTEAFF
>TRBV7-9|TRBJ1-1
CASRLQGDTEAFF
>TRBV9|TRBJ2-3
CASSVSGRISTDTQYF
>TRBV28|TRBJ2-6
CASSPSGSGANVLTF
>TRBV4-1|TRBJ2-3
CASSQGGLAGSTDTQYF
>TRBV15|TRBJ2-7
CATSRDEGFEQYF
>TRBV2|TRBJ2-2
CASSERSSRSTGELFF
>TRBV7-6|TRBJ2-5
CASSLFWGSGETQYF
>TRBV2|TRBJ1-4
CASSVEEKLFF
>TRBV7-2|TRBJ1-1
CASSFGGWDTEAFF
>TRBV25-1|TRBJ1-2
CASSEPGDKNYGYTF
>TRBV7-2|TRBJ2-7
CASSLDLGEQYF
>TRBV5-4|TRBJ2-3
CASSLARSGGINTQYF
>TRBV10-1|TRBJ2-3
CASSEGRTDTQYF
>TRBV6-1|TRBJ2-7
CASSEGGGAYEQYF
>TRBV28|TRBJ2-2
CASSSGGGELFF
>TRBV28|TRBJ1-1
CASRRVLTTEAFF
>TRBV29-1|TRBJ2-7
CSVSGLAGVYEQYF
>TRBV7-9|TRBJ2-3
CASSSWGTGGSDTQYF
>TRBV7-9|TRBJ1-4
CASSIPAGQGATNEKLFF
>TRBV5-5|TRBJ1-1
CASSFLTANTEAFF
>TRBV28|TRBJ2-7
CASIGRENPYEQYF
>TRBV10-3|TRBJ2-2
CAIKLAGNTGELFF
>TRBV9|TRBJ2-3
CASSVGSGGATDTQYF
>TRBV4-2|TRBJ2-1
CASSQDRRRGQIYNEQFF
>TRBV28|TRBJ1-2
CASSLVGGTNYGYTF
>TRBV28|TRBJ1-1
CASSWGKGSTEAFF
>TRBV5-1|TRBJ2-3
CATSDLGTEPGGDTQYF
>TRBV29-1|TRBJ1-1
CSVEPMNTEAFF
>TRBV7-8|TRBJ2-5
CASSLWGGINQETQYF
>TRBV28|TRBJ1-2
CASSLLEVYGYTF
>TRBV7-3|TRBJ2-3
CASSPGGGLTDTQYF